This T cell receptor (beta chain) was recorded in a study of beta chain features in type 1 diabetes (dated by TCRdb to between 2017 and 2018). Background for the entire study: Mean age, gender distribution, total cell number and subset yield were not different between patients and healthy donors. Across all samples, some 110,000,000 sorted cells were examined, and cell number per subset correlated strongly with RNA yield. In the study, TCRB repertoires of sorted circulating CD4+ T cell subsets from recently diagnosed type 1 diabetes patients were compared with those of matched healthy donors. Regulatory and stem cell-like memory subsets were obtained from only 8 patients and about eight healthy donors, while naive and central memory subsets were obtained from all 30 or so donors.

This clone was seen a handful of times. What this receptor recognizes is not known. Base qualities are not provided; no much larger clone lies one nucleotide away. The germline V gene gives CDR1 as MNHEY and CDR2 as SVGAGI. Compared with germline, V lacks 6 bases and J lacks 0 bases; bases without a gene match: 5. The CDR3 has 15 amino acids, counting the end cysteine and phenylalanine. This entry keeps only the CDR3 DNA: 45 bases, framed from base 1. The entire isolated RNA was reverse transcribed using the High Capacity cDNA Reverse Transcription Kit, and thus expressed TCRB transcripts were sequenced. Deep immunoSEQ sequencing was applied to naive, central memory and regulatory T cell samples, giving an average of around 3.8 million total reads per sample. Sorted cells were lysed in RLT buffer and RNA was extracted with DNase-treated RNeasy Micro or Mini kits, depending on cell number. Each cell subset was processed separately to prevent cross-contamination, with patient and healthy donor samples processed together. The immunoSEQ multiplex PCR was used to amplify TCRB sequences from cDNA, yielding 87-bp fragments that span the CDR3 region. Sequencing of the amplicons was done on the Illumina HiSeq platform. The original pipeline was this. Synthetic template baselines were used to correct PCR bias computationally, reads within Hamming distance 2 were collapsed, and singletons that could not be merged were discarded. Reads were aligned to IMGT to assign V, D and J genes, CDR3 length, and insertions or deletions at six rearrangement sites. Within each subset, clonotype counts were normalized to sorted cell number, and only after that were true diversity and Gini coefficients computed with the tcR R package. The overlap coefficient, calculated on TCRB nucleotide sequences, was used to quantify repertoire sharing. TCRdb took over this immuneACCESS table, retaining in-frame rearrangements with V and J assigned. Such tables are incomplete; in checked studies, under half of the missing clones stem from an unresolved V gene, and the remainder is unexplained. V, J and clone size derive from that table, while D and trimming were established from the DNA sequence. In all, the sample holds some 130,000 clones, and 9% of those were seen once. The ten biggest clones cover over 0.6% of the sample.

Study-wide findings and limitations: At VDJ recombination sites, patients with type 1 diabetes made fewer insertions and deleted more nucleotides, a pattern implying thymic rearrangement abnormalities. Because cDNA was sequenced instead of genomic DNA, activated cells with high expression could be over-represented, although the groups did not differ in activation or CD3 levels. Naive, central memory and regulatory TCRB repertoires appeared to be more similar among patients than among healthy donors. Because the HLA sub-analyses included only small numbers of individuals, any influence of HLA type on TCRB rearrangement was left unresolved. In all four CD4+ subsets, TCRB CDR3 length was moderately but significantly shorter in type 1 diabetes patients. PCR might favor shorter templates, but patient and control samples were amplified and corrected together, so any skew would affect both groups equally.

Each donor gave one peripheral blood draw, averaging around 0.11 L, which was collected into heparinised tubes. Using a panel that included CD45RO, CCR7, CD25, CD127, CD95 and CD27, naive, central memory, regulatory and stem cell-like memory CD4+ T cells were sorted on a BD FACSAria II. All sorted populations exceeded 95% purity. PBMCs were separated immediately by Lymphoprep density gradient centrifugation and were stained directly, without being cultured. To minimize batch effects, samples were stained and sorted in pairs, one healthy donor with one patient per experiment. The rearrangement combines TRBV6-5 with TRBJ1-5; 7 middle bases align to TRBD1. This receptor was identified in a man aged 25-40 years with type 1 diabetes. The sequenced sample consisted of central memory CD4+ T cells from blood. The CDR3 reads CASSDRDLSNQPQHF. Here is the DNA: TGTGCCAGCAGCGACAGGGACCTTAGCAATCAGCCCCAGCATTTT.